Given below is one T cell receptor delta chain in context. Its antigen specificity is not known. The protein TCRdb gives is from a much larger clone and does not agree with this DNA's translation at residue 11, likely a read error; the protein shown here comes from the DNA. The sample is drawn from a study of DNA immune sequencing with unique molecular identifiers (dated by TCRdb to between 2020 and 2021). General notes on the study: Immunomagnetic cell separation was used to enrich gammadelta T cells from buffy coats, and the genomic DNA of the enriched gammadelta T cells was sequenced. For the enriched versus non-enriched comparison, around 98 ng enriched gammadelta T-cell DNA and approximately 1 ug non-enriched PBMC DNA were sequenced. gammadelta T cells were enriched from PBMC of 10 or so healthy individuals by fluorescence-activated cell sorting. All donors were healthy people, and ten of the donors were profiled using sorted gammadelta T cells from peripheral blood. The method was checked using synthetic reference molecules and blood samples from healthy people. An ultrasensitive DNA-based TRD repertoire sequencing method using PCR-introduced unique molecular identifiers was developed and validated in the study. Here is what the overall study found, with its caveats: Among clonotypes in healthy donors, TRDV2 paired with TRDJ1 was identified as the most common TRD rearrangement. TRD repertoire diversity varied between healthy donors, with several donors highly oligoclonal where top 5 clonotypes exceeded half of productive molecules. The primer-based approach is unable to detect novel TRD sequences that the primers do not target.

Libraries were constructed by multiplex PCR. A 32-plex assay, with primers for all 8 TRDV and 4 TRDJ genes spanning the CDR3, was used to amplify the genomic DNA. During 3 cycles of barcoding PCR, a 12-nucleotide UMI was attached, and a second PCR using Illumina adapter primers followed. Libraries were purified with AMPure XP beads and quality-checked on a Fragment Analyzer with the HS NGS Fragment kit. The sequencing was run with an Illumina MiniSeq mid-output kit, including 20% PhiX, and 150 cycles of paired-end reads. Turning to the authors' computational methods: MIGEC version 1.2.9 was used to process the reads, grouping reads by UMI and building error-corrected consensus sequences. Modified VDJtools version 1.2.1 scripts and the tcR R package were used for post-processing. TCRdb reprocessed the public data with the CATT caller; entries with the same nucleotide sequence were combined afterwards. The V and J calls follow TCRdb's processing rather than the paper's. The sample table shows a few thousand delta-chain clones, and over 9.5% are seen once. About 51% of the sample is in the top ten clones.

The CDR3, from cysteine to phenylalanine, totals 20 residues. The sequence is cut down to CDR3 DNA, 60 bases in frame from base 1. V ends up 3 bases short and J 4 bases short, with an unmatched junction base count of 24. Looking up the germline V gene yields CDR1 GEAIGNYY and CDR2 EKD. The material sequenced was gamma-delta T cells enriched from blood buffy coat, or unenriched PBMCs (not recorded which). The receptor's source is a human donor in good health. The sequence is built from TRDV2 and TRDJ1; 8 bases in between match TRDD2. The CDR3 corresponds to CACDALPTSLEIKGIDKLIF. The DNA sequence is TGTGCCTGTGACGCTCTTCCTACGTCTCTGGAAATAAAGGGGATCGATAAACTCATCTTT.